The present entry profiles one T cell receptor beta chain with its context. Its antigen is still unknown. This sample is part of a study of T cell responses to AZD1222 COVID-19 vaccine. Study-wide findings and caveats: Among the donors, most were white British and more were female, and clonal diversity was possibly underestimated. Among vaccine-associated CD4 TCRs, coverage spanned spike, with dominance at 160-218 and 743-854.

Clones were read by immunoSEQ multiplex PCR, and TCRdb kept only the in-frame ones, dropping some. The sample records about 84,000 clones, approximately 83% being singletons. The CDR3 is made up of 19 amino acids. V gave up 4 bases and J gave up 3 bases, with 25 bases separating them. Germline V CDR1 and CDR2: SGHTA, FQGTGA. V and J are TRBV7-3 and TRBJ1-5, with D possibly TRBD1 on 5 matching bases. This TCR derives from an adult who received the AZD1222 COVID-19 vaccine. The sample was peripheral blood, taken 28 days after the second AZD1222 dose. Here the CDR3 DNA reads TGTGCCAGCAGCTCGGTGGGGGTCCCCACCGCTGAGTTCAATCAGCCCCAGCATTTT. This sequence encodes CASSSVGVPTAEFNQPQHF.